The clone carrying this T cell receptor (beta chain) turned up a few times. Its antigen is unknown. The data originate from a study of vaccination and CD4 T cells after COVID-19. Looking at the study overall: It was a median about 100 days after diagnosis, with a range of 35 to 161, that post-COVID samples were drawn.

Treatment meaning: roughly ten-day PBMC culture with coronavirus spike peptide pools or control peptides (ViraFEST assay). In the ViraFEST assay, peptide-pool expansion preceded TCR sequencing of expanded clonotypes. It was with around 9.6 IU/ml IL-2 and around 10 ug/ml peptide pools that more than 1.5 million PBMCs per well were cultured. Researchers used the Oncomine TCR Beta short-read assay to sequence DNA from cultured CD4+ T cells. DNA came from CD4+ T cells after culture. From the PCR reads, TCRdb called clonotypes with MiXCR, one entry per CDR3 protein. The table includes roughly 20,000 distinct CDR3 sequences, about two thirds detected once. The J segment lost 4 bases and the V segment lost 5 bases, leaving 4 bases of the junction unmatched. This CDR3 has 15 amino acids. Germline V gives CDR1 SSHAT, CDR2 FNYEAQ (reference sequence).

The sequenced material came from CD4+ T cells from blood, cultured in vitro. This receptor was identified in a human donor who had recovered from COVID-19. This chain links TRBV7-7 with TRBJ2-5; 13 bases map to TRBD2. The CDR3 loop reads CASSQLAGGPETQYF. CDR3 DNA sequence: TGTGCCAGCAGCCAACTAGCGGGAGGGCCAGAGACCCAGTACTTC.